This T cell receptor (beta chain) was found in a study of shared clonotypes between healthy human individuals. Study-level findings and limits: Sharing across four donors was seen in roughly 5% of naive CD4 clonotypes.

Produced via immunoSEQ multiplex PCR; TCRdb's table is partial and in-frame only. The sample shows hundreds of thousands of clones, roughly 92% of them seen only once. Of note for this clone: Its antigen is not known.

CD45RO-negative, CCR7-positively selected cells formed the naive CD8 fraction, excluding terminally differentiated effector memory CD45RA+ cells. There were no recent acute infections or vaccinations among the donors, who were healthy HIV-negative adults. The CDR3 spans 15 residues. CDR1 and CDR2 (germline): SEHNR, FQNEAQ (reference sequence). Trimming cost V 5 bases and J 7 bases, with 18 bases left between them. The chain carries TRBV7-9 and TRBJ2-1; D is unclear. The receptor's source is a man aged 25 to 45 in good health. Sequencing was done on a sample of naive CD8+ T cells sorted from blood. CDR3 DNA sequence: TGTGCCAGCAGCGCCCCTCTCTCAAGGACGAATGAGCAGTTCTTC. Encoded protein: CASSAPLSRTNEQFF.